This T cell receptor (beta chain) was observed in a study of cytomegalovirus exposure and HLA in healthy donors (TCRdb year 2017). Describing the broader study: In an earlier analysis of under 750 of the donors, 276 Gb of sequence data and 90 million to 130 million unique TCR beta sequences from 180 million or so T cells were reported. Typing coverage differed by locus: A, B, C, DRB1 and DQB1 were typed in about 629-630 donors, DQA1 in 522, DPA1 in 600 to 610, and DPB1 in 450 to 490. Using immunosequencing, the study profiled T cell repertoires from 666 subjects and related those repertoires to cytomegalovirus serostatus. An earlier analysis of approximately 640 of the donors applied high-throughput TCR beta sequencing to assess whether each TCR beta V gene segment acted as functional or pseudogenic. Donor age, sex, ethnicity and CMV serostatus were compiled alongside the repertoire data. Rather than drawing on any new phenotypic data, the later analysis identified candidate immune exposures from TCR beta sequences and the way those sequences occurred across donors. HLA typing covered class I and class II loci at four-digit resolution. About 300 gigabases of sequencing data and around 88 million unique TCR sequences made up an early release that covered fewer than 650 HLA-typed donors. A later genetic analysis took genome-wide SNP genotypes for about 55% of the roughly 670 donors and used that subset as a discovery cohort. High-throughput TCR immunosequencing, statistical association of individual TCRs with disease status, and machine learning were combined to predict cytomegalovirus infection status. A later analysis re-examined previously published TCR beta repertoires from about 670 donors and added high-resolution HLA genotyping to investigate patterns of TCR occurrence. The study aimed to test whether cataloging public T cell receptors could reveal signatures of past pathogen exposure. Along with the approximately 700-subject first cohort, a separate validation cohort of 120 different subjects was used. Four or five DR-DQ haplotypes were handled as single units for association and clustering, since linkage in the cohort was strong. Of the roughly 410 genotyped donors, 81% were placed in the genetic ancestry cluster associated with self-reported Caucasian donors. Among over 350 genotyped donors of the cohort, an average of 235,054 unique TCR beta nucleotide sequences were sequenced per donor, about a sixth of them non-productive. Every discovery cohort repertoire had been produced on one sequencing platform.

In total, roughly 710 healthy bone marrow donors made up the cohort. At the time of sampling, all cohort members were nominally healthy, though unrecorded immune exposures were likely present. The donor tested CMV seronegative, placing the donor among the 352 seronegative members of the cohort. A peripheral blood sample was collected from each donor, and TCR beta sequencing was performed on peripheral blood mononuclear cells. Genomic DNA extraction from the blood cell samples was performed with the Qiagen DNeasy Blood Extraction Kit. As concerns this clone: Its binding antigen is unknown. Base quality data are lacking; no much larger clone is found one base away.

The CDR3 has 12 amino acids, counting the end cysteine and phenylalanine. The kept DNA is CDR3 alone, 36 bases in frame from the first base. In the germline V gene, CDR1 corresponds to ENHRY and CDR2 to SYGVKD. V and J are trimmed by 9 bases and 8 bases, and the gene matches miss 8 bases of the junction. Library preparation employed the immunoSEQ multiplex PCR assay. For the multiplex PCR, a mixture combining 60 forward primers for TCR Vbeta segments and 13 reverse primers for TCR Jbeta segments was used. Amplification of the CDR3 region of rearranged TCR beta genes was performed with a multiplex PCR assay on genomic DNA. Amplified TCR beta libraries were sequenced as 87-base-pair reads on the Illumina HiSeq System. As for how the authors treated the data: A later analysis tallied about 77 million unique TCR beta chains across the 600 to 700 repertoires, and approximately 11 million of those chains were shared by two or more donors. Raw reads were error-corrected and collapsed into unique sequences by a nearest-neighbor algorithm in which closely related sequences were merged to remove PCR and sequencing errors. To assign V, D and J gene segments, CDR3 sequences were aligned to IMGT reference sequences. For a sequence to be retained, a match of at least six nucleotides was required to both a V gene segment and a J gene segment. A rearrangement was called productive if the CDR3 had no stop codons and remained in frame with V and J, and every other rearrangement was called non-productive. CDR3 was defined by IMGT convention, running from the second conserved V-encoded cysteine to the conserved J-encoded phenylalanine. The earlier analysis of about 570 of the donors excluded any sequence lacking an unambiguous match to a single V gene segment. In an earlier analysis of approximately 590 of the donors, V segments were called functional above 56.7% productive rearrangements and were called segregating when the between-donor standard deviation exceeded 5%. A statistical classification framework was built to diagnose cytomegalovirus status from the catalog of TCR beta chain sequences. In a later analysis, TCR nucleotide sequences were compared against IMGT/GENE-DB human TR gene sequences so that V and J genes could be assigned. A later analysis assigned CDR3 sequences and most-parsimonious VDJ recombination scenarios with the TCRdist pipeline. In a later analysis, every TCR beta chain was defined by the combination of its CDR3 amino acid sequence and its V-gene family, and reads without a unique V-gene family were dropped. A later analysis removed roughly 590 highly shared, low-generation-probability nucleotide sequences to deal with suspected cross-contamination and a sequencing artifact. A later analysis calculated a clonal expansion index for each public chain from normalized within-repertoire ranks of inferred template counts. In a later analysis, generation probabilities were computed using a VDJ recombination model fitted to out-of-frame rearrangements, and the results were checked against IGoR. Hypergeometric tests were used in a later analysis to score TCR-TCR, TCR-HLA and TCR-CMV co-occurrence, with a repertoire-size bias correction applied to the TCR pairs. To estimate false discovery rates, a later analysis permuted the HLA or CMV assignments 20 times. In a later analysis, co-occurring TCRs were grouped using DBSCAN, and TCRdist sequence similarity was added for clustering within HLA-allele-positive subsets. Co-occurrence clustering excluded repertoires with fewer than 30,000 or more than 120,000 public chains, plus five with anomalous nucleotide sharing. This immuneACCESS table, as held by TCRdb, lists in-frame sequences with V and J called but not all clones. Of the missing ones, under half trace to an unresolved V gene in checked studies; the others have no known cause. The V and J calls and the clone size are those of that table, but D and trimming were determined from the DNA. In this sample the table shows fewer than 250,000 clones, over 60% of which occur a single time. Jointly, the top ten make up under 0.8% of the sample.

The full study reports these points: A further reported finding was that TCR beta sequences accurately predicted the HLA-A and HLA-B alleles for most subjects in the first cohort. Only TCR beta chains were sequenced in this cohort, and the absence of alpha or paired-chain data limited detectable features. A total of roughly 160 TCR beta chains were listed by the study as associated with cytomegalovirus. The only immune exposure information available for the cohort was CMV serostatus. A later analysis found that HLA-associated TCR beta chains were more clonally expanded and had lower generation probabilities than equally common non-associated chains. V-gene and J-gene trimming of TCR beta chains was associated with a missense DCLRE1C variant in a later genetic analysis, and the association was replicated in an independent cohort. In a later analysis, 16,951 TCR beta sequences were associated with specific HLA alleles at a false discovery rate of 0.05. A later genetic analysis reported fewer N-insertions in productive TCRs among donors in an Asian-associated ancestry cluster than the approximately 670-donor mean. The presence/absence analyses assumed that sequencing depth was roughly uniform across donors, and that assumption may not be true. A cluster of highly shared sequence variants was judged likely to be a technical artifact of the sequencing pipeline. In a later analysis, several top co-occurrence clusters were reported to appear linked to parvovirus B19, influenza, CMV and Epstein-Barr virus. A later analysis found that most CMV-associated TCR beta chains appeared HLA-restricted, with HLA associations seemingly driven largely by CMV exposure. In both the original and validation cohorts, the classifier was reported to diagnose cytomegalovirus status with high specificity and sensitivity. In an earlier analysis of about 550 of the donors, most TCR beta V segments were observed in productive rearrangements about 87% or about 30% of the time, broadly matching IMGT annotations. The authors suggested that the approach could potentially be generalized to other disease states and immunological phenotypes. According to a later analysis, TCR association rates differed among HLA loci, with DRB1 alleles showing the most associated TCRs and HLA-C alleles showing the fewest. Some IMGT-functional V segments, including TRBV6-2 and TRBV6-3, could not be distinguished by the 87-base-pair reads and were therefore excluded. Assigning TCR associations to individual alleles was difficult when HLA alleles, especially DR and DQ, strongly co-occurred. In vitro tests confirmed that three of the cytomegalovirus-associated TCR beta chains recognize cytomegalovirus antigens. Correlated functional status among segregating V segments might reflect linkage disequilibrium, but an unknown experimental factor could not be ruled out. HLA typing was unavailable for some donors at each locus, so association tests used only the typed subset. Roughly 17 rarely observed V segments, including chromosome 9 orphons, were excluded from the earlier analysis of a few hundred of the donors because counts were too low. Across donors, most TCR sequences were observed very rarely, whereas some public TCRs were present in many individuals.

This sequence uses TRBV10-3 and TRBJ1-2, and 8 junctional nucleotides match TRBD1. This TCR was sampled from a man aged 18 to 29 in good health and CMV-seronegative. The material sequenced was PBMCs. The CDR3 region reads CAIGQGLAGYTF. The base sequence is TGTGCCATTGGACAGGGACTGGCGGGCTACACCTTC.